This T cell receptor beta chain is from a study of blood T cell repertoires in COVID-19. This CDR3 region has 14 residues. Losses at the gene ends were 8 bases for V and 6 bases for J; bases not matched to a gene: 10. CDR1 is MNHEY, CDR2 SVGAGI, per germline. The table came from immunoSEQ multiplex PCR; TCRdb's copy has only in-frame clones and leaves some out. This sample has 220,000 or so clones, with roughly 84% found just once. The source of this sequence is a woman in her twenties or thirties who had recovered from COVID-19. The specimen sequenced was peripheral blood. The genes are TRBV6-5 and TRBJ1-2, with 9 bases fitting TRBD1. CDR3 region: CASLGQGTADGYTF. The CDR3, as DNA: TGTGCCAGCCTGGGACAGGGAACAGCGGATGGCTACACCTTC.